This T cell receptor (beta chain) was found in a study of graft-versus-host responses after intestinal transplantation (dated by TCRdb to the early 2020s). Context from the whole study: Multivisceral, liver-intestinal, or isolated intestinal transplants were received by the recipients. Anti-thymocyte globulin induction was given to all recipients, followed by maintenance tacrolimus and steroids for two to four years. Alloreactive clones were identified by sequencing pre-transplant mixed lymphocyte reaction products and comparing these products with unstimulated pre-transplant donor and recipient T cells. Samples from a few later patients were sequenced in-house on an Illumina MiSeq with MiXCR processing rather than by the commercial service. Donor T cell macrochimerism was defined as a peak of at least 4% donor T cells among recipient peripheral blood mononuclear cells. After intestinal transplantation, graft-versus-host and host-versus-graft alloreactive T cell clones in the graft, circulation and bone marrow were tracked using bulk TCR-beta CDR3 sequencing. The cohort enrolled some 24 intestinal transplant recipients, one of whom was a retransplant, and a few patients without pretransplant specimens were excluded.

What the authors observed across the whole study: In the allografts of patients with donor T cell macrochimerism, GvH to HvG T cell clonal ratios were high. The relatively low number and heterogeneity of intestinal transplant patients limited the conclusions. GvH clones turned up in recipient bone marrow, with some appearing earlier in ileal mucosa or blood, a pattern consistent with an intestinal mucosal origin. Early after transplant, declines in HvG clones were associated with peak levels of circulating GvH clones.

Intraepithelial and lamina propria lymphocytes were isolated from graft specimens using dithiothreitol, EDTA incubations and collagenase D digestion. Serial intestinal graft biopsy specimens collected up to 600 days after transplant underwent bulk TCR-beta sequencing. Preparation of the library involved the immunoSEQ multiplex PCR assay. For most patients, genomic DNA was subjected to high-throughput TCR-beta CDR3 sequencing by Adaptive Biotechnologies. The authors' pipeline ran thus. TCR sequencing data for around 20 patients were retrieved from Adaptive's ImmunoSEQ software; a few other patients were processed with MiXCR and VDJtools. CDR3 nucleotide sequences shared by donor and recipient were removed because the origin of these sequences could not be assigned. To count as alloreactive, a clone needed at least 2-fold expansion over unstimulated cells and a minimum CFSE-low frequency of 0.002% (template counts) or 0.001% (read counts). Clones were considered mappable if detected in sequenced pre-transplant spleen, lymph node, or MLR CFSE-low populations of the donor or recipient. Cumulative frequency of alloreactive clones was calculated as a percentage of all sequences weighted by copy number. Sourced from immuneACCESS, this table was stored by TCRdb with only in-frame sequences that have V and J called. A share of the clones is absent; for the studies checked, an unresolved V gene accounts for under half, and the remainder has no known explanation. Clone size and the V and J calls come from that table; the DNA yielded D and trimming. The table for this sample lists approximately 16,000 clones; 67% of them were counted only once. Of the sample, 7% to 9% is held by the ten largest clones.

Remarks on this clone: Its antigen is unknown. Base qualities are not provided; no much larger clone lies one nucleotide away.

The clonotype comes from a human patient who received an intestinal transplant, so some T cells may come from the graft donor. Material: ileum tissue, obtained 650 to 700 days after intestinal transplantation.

The CDR3 in this case is CASSEGTGANVLTF. The nucleotides read TGTGCCAGCAGTGAGGGGACAGGGGCCAACGTCCTGACTTTC. The V and J segments used are TRBV6-4 and TRBJ2-6, and TRBD1 may be the D gene, going by 6 matching bases. From the cysteine through the phenylalanine, the CDR3 covers 14 amino acids. This entry keeps only the CDR3 DNA: 42 bases, framed from base 1. The germline V gene yields MRHNA for CDR1 and SNTAGT for CDR2. The V and J ends are trimmed by 3 bases and 4 bases, leaving 7 bases between them.